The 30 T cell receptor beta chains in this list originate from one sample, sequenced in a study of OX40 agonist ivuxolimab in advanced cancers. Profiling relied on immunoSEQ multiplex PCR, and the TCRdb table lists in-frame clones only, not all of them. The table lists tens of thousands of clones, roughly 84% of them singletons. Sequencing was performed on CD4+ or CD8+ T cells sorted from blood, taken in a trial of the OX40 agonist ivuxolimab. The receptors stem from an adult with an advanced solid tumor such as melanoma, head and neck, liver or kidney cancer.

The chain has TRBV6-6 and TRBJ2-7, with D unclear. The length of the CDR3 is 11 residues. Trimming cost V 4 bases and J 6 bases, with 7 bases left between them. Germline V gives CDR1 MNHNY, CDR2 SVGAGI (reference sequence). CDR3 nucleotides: TGTGCCAGCAGTTCTCGCTCCGAGCAGTACTTC. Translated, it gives CASSSRSEQYF.

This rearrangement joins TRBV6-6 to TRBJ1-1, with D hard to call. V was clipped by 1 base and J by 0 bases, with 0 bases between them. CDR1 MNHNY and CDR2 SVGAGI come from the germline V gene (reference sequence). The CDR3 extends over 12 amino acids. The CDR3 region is CASSYLNTEAFF. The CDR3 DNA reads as TGTGCCAGCAGTTACTTGAACACTGAAGCTTTCTTT.

The CDR3, as DNA: TGCGCCAGCAGCCAAGAGACCAGGGGGTACCAAGAGACCCAGTACTTC. Its translation is CASSQETRGYQETQYF. The chain combines TRBV4-1 with TRBJ2-5; the match to TRBD1 covers 7 bases. The trim removed 0 bases at V and 0 bases at J, leaving 4 bases unmatched. CDR1 is MGHRA, CDR2 YSYEKL, per germline. The CDR3 is 16 amino acids.

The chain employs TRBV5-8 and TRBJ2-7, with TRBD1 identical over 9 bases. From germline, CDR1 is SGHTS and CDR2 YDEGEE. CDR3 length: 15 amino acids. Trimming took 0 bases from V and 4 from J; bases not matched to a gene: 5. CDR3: CASSLAQGTGYEQYF. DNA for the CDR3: TGTGCCAGCAGCTTGGCCCAGGGGACAGGGTACGAGCAGTACTTC.

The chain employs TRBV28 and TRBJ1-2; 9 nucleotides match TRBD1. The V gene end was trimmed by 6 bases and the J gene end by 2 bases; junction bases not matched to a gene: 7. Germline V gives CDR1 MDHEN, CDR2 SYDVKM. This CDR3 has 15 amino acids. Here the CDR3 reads CASSSTGGANYGYTF. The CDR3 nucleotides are TGTGCCAGCAGCTCTACAGGGGGCGCGAACTATGGCTACACCTTC.

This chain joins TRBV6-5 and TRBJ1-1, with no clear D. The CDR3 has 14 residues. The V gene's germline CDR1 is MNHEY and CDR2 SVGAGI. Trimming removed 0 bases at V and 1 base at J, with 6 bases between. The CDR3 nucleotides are TGTGCCAGCAGTTACTCAACTAGGAACACTGAAGCTTTCTTT. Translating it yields CASSYSTRNTEAFF.

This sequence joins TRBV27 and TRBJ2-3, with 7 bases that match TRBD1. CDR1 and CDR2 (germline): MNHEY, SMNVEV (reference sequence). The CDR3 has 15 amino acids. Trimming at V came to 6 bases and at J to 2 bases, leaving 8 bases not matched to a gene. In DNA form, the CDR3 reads TGTGCCAGCAGATCATACAGGGGAATCACAGATACGCAGTATTTT. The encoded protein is CASRSYRGITDTQYF.

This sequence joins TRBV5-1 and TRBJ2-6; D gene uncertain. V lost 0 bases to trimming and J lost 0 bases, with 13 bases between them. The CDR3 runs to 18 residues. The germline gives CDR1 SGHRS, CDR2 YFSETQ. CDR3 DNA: TGCGCCAGCAGCTTGGAGGGTACCGCGAGCTCTGGGGCCAACGTCCTGACTTTC. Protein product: CASSLEGTASSGANVLTF.

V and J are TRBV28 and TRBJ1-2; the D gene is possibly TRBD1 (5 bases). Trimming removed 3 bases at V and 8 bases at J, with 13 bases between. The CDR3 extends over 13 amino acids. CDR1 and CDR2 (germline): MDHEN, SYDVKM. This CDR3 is CASSFWSGQGYTF. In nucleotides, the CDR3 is TGTGCCAGCAGTTTTTGGTCAGGGCAGGGCTACACCTTC.

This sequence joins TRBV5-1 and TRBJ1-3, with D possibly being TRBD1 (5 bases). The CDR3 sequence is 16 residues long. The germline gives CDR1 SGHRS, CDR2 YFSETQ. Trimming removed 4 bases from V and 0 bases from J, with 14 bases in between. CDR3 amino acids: CASSPGQGRSGNTIYF. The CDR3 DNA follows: TGCGCCAGCAGCCCGGGCCAGGGTCGCTCTGGAAACACCATATATTTT.

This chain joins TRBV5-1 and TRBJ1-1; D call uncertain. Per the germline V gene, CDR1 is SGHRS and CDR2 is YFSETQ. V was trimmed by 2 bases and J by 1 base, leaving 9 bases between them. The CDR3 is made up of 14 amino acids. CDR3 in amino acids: CASSFPRANTEAFF. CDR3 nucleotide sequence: TGCGCCAGCAGCTTCCCTCGGGCGAACACTGAAGCTTTCTTT.

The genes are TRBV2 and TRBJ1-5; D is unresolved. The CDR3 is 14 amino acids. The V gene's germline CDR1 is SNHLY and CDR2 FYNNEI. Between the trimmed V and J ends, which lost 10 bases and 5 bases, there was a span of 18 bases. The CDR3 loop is CAIKGLDGDQPQHF. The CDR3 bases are TGTGCCATCAAGGGCCTCGACGGAGATCAGCCCCAGCATTTT.

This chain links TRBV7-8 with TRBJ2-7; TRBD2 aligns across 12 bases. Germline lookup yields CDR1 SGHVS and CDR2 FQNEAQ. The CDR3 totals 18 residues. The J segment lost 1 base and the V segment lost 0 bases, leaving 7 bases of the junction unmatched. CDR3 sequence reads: CASSLAGLAGRLSYEQYF. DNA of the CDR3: TGTGCCAGCAGCTTAGCCGGACTAGCGGGGCGCCTTTCCTACGAGCAGTACTTC.

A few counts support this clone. The CDR3 DNA follows: TGCGCCAGCAGCAAGGACAGGGGCACAGATACGCAGTATTTT. It encodes CASSKDRGTDTQYF. The rearrangement uses TRBV5-1 and TRBJ2-3, with 8 bases that match TRBD1. The CDR3 consists of 14 residues. The J segment lost 1 base and the V segment lost 4 bases, leaving 2 bases of the junction unmatched. The V gene's germline CDR1 is SGHRS and CDR2 YFSETQ.

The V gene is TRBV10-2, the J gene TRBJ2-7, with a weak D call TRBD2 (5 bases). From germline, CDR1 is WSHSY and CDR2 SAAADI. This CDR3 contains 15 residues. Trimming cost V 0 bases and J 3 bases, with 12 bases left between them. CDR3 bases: TGCGCCAGCAGTGAGTCGAATCGGGGAGTCTACGAGCAGTACTTC. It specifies CASSESNRGVYEQYF.

CDR3 nucleotides: TGTGCCAGCAGTTTCCGGGTCAAGGCCAACGAAGCTTTCTTT. This gives the protein CASSFRVKANEAFF. This sequence joins TRBV27 and TRBJ1-1; no clear D gene. Trimming cost V 3 bases and J 8 bases, with 16 bases left between them. Germline CDR1 and CDR2: MNHEY and SMNVEV (reference sequence). There are 14 residues in the CDR3.

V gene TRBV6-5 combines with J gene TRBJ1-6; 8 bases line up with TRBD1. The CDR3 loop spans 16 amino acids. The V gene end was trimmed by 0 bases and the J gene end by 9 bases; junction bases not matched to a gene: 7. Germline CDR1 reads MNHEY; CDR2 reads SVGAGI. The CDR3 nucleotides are TGTGCCAGCAGTTACTCGTCCCAGGGGGCGTTTTCACCCCTCCACTTT. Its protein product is CASSYSSQGAFSPLHF.

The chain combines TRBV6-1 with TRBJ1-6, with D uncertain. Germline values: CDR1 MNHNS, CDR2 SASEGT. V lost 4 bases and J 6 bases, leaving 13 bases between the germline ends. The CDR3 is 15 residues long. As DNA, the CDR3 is TGTGCCAGCAGTGGGCAGAGCAAGATTAATTCACCCCTCCACTTT. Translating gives CASSGQSKINSPLHF.

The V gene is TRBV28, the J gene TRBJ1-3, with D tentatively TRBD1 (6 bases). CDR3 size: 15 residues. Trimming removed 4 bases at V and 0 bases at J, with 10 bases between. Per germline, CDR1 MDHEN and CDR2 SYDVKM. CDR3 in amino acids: CASSSGTNSGNTIYF. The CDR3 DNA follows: TGTGCCAGCAGTTCCGGGACAAACTCTGGAAACACCATATATTTT.

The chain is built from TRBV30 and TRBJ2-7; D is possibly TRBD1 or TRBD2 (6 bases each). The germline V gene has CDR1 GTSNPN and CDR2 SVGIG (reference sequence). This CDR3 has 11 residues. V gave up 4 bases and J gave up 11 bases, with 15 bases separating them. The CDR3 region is CAWNKQGLKYF. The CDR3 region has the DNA TGTGCCTGGAATAAACAGGGACTGAAGTACTTC.

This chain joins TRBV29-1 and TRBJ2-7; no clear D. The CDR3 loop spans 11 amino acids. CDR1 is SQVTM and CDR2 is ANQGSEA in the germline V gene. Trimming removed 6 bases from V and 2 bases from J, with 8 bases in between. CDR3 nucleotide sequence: TGCAGCGTAGGATTTCCCTACGAGCAGTACTTC. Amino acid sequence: CSVGFPYEQYF.

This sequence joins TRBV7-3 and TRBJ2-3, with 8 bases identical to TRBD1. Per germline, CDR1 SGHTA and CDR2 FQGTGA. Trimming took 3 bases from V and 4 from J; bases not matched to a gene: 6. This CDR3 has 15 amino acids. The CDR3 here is CASSFGAGGADTQYF. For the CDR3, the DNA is TGTGCCAGCAGCTTTGGCGCAGGGGGCGCAGATACGCAGTATTTT.

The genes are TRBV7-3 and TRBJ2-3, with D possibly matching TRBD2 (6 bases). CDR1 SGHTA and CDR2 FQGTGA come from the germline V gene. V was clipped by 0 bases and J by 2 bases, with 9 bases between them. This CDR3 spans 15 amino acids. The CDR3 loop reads CASSLTRGTTDTQYF. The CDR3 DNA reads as TGTGCCAGCAGCTTAACGCGGGGAACCACAGATACGCAGTATTTT.

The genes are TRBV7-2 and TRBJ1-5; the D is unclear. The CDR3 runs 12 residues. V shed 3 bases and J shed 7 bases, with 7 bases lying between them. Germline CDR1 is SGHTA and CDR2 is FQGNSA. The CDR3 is CASSLKEQPQHF. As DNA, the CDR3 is TGTGCCAGCAGCTTGAAAGAACAGCCCCAGCATTTT. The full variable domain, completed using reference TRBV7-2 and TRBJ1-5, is GAGVSQSPSNKVTEKGKDVELRCDPISGHTALYWYRQSLGQGLEFLIYFQGNSAPDKSGLPSDRFSAERTGGSVSTLTIQRTQQEDSAVYLCASSLKEQPQHFGDGTRLSIL.

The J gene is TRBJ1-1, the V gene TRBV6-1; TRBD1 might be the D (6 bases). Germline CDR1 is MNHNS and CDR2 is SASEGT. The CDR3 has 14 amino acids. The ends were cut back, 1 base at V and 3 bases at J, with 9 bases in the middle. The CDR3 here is CASSEEGGYTEAFF. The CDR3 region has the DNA TGTGCCAGCAGTGAAGAGGGGGGATACACTGAAGCTTTCTTT.

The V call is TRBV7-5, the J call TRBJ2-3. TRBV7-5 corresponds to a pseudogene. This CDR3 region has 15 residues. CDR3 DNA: TGTGCCAGCAGTCCAGACAGCGGAGGCACAGATACGCAGTATTTT. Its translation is CASSPDSGGTDTQYF.

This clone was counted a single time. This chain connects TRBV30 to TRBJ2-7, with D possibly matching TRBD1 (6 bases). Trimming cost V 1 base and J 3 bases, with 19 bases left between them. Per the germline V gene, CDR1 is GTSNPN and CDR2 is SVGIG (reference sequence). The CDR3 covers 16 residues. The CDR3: CAWSDPGEYQDYEQYF. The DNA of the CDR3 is TGTGCCTGGAGTGACCCAGGGGAGTACCAAGACTACGAGCAGTACTTC. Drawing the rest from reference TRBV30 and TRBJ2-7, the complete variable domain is SQTIHQWPATLVQPVGSPLSLECTVEGTSNPNLYWYRQAAGRGLQLLFYSVGIGQISSEVPQNLSASRPQDRQFILSSKKLLLSDSGFYLCAWSDPGEYQDYEQYFGPGTRLTVT.

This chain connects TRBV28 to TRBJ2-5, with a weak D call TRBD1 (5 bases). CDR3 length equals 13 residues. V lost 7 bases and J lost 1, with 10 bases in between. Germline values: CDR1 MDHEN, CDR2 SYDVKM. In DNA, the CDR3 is TGTGCCAGCAACAGACAGCTCCAAGAGACCCAGTACTTC. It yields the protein CASNRQLQETQYF.

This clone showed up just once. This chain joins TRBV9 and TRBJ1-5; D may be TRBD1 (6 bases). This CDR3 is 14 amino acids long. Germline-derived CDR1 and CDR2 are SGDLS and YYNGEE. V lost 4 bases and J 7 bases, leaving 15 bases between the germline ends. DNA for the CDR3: TGTGCCAGCAGCCCCGGGACAACAGAACAGCCCCAGCATTTT. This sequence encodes CASSPGTTEQPQHF. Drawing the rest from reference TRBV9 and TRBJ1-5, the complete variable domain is DSGVTQTPKHLITATGQRVTLRCSPRSGDLSVYWYQQSLDQGLQFLIQYYNGEERAKGNILERFSAQQFPDLHSELNLSSLELGDSALYFCASSPGTTEQPQHFGDGTRLSIL.

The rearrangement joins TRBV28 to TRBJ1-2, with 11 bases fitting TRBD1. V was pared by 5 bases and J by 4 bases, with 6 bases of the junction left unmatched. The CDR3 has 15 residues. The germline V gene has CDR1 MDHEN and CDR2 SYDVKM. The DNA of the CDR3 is TGTGCCAGCAGTAATTCCGGGACAGGGGGCTATGGCTACACCTTC. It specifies CASSNSGTGGYGYTF.